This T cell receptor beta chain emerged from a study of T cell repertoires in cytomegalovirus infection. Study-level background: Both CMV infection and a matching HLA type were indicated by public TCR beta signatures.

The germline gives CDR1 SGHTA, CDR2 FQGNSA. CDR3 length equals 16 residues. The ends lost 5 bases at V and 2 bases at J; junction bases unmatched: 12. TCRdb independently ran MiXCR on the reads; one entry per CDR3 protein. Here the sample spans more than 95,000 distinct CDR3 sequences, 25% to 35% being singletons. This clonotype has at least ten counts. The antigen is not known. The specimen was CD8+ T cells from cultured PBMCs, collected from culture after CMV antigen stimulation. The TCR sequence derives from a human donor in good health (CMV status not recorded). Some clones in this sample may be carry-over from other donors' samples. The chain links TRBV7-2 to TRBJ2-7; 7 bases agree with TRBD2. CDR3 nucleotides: TGTGCCAGCAGCCCCCGGGGCCAGCGGGGACCCTACGAGCAGTACTTC. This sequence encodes CASSPRGQRGPYEQYF.